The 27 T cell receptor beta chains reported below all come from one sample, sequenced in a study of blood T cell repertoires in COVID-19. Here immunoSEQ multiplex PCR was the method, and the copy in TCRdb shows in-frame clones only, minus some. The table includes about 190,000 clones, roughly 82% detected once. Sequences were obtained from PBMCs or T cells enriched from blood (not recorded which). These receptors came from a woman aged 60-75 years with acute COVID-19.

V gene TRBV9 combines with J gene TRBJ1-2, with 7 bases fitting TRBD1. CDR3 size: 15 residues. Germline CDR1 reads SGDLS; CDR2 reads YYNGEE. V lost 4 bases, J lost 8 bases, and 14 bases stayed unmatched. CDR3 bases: TGTGCCAGCAGCCTTATTCAAGGGGGCGCGCAAGGCTACACCTTC. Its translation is CASSLIQGGAQGYTF.

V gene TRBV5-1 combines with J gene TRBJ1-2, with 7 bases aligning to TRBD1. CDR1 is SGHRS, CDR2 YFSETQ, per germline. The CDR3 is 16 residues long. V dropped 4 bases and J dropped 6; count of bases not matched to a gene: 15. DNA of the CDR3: TGCGCCAGCAGCCCGCCCCGGGCAGGGGGGAGCGATGGCTACACCTTC. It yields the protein CASSPPRAGGSDGYTF. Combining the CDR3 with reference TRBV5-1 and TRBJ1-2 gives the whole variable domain KAGVTQTPRYLIKTRGQQVTLSCSPISGHRSVSWYQQTPGQGLQFLFEYFSETQRNKGNFPGRFSGRQFSNSRSEMNVSTLELGDSALYLCASSPPRAGGSDGYTFGSGTRLTVV.

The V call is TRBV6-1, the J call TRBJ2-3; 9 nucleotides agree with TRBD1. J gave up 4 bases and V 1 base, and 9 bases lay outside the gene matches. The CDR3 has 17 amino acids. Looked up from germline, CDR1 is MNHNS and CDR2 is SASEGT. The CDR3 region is CASSEGLDRGKSDTQYF. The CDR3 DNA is TGTGCCAGCAGTGAAGGCTTGGACAGGGGCAAGTCAGATACGCAGTATTTT.

The CDR3 sequence is CASSSPHSYSTDTQYF. In DNA form, the CDR3 reads TGTGCCAGCAGTTCGCCCCACTCCTATAGCACAGATACGCAGTATTTT. The chain recombines TRBV27 with TRBJ2-3; no definite D call. The CDR3 length is 16 residues. V was shortened by 4 bases and J by 0 bases, with 14 bases between the two germline ends. CDR1 and CDR2 from the germline V gene are MNHEY and SMNVEV (reference sequence).

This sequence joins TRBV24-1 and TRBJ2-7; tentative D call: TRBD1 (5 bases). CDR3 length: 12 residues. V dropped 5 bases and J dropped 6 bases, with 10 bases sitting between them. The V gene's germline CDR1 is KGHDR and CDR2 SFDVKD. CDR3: CATSGTGREQYF. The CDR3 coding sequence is TGTGCCACCAGTGGAACAGGACGCGAGCAGTACTTC.

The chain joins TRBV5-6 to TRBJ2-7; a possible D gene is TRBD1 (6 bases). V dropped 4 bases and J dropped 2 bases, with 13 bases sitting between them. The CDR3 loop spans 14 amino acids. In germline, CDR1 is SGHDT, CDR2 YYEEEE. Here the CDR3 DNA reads TGTGCCAGCAGCCCCGCCCGGGACACCTACGAGCAGTACGTC. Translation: CASSPARDTYEQYV.

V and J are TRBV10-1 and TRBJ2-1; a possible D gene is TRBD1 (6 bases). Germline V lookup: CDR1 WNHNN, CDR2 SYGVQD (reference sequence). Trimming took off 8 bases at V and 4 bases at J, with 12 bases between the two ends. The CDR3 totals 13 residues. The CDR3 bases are TGCGCCAGCGAAGGGGGAAATTACAATGAGCAGTTCTTC. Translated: CASEGGNYNEQFF.

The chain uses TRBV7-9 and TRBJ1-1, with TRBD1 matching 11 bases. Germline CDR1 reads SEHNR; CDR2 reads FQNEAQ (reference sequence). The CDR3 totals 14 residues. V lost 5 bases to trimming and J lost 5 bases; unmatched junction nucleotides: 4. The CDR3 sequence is CASSPRDRGTEAFF. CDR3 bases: TGTGCCAGCAGCCCTCGGGACAGGGGGACTGAAGCTTTCTTT.

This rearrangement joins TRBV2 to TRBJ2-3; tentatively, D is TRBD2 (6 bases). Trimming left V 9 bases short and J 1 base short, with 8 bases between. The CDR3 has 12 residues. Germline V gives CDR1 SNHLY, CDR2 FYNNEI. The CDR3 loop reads CASPSGTDTQYF. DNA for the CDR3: TGTGCCAGTCCTAGCGGCACAGATACGCAGTATTTT.

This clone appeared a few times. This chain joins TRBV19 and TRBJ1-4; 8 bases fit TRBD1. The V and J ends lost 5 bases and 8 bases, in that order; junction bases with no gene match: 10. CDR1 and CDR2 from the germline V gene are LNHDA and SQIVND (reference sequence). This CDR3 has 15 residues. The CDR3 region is CASSPPGQGGEKLFF. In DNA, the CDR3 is TGTGCCAGTAGTCCCCCCGGACAGGGTGGGGAAAAACTGTTTTTT.

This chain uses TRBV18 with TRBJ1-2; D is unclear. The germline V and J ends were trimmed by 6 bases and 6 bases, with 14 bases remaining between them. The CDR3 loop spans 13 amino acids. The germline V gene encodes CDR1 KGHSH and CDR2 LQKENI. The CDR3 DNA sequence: TGTGCCAGCTCTTCAAGCCCCGAAGATGGCTACACCTTC. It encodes CASSSSPEDGYTF.

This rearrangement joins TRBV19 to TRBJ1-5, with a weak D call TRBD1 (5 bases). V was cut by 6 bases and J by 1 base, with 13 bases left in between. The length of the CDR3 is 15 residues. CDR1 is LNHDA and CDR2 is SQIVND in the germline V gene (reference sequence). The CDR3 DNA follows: TGTGCCAGTAGGGCAGGGCTGATGAGCAATCAGCCCCAGCATTTT. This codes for CASRAGLMSNQPQHF.

CDR3 bases: TGTGCCTGGAGTGTAGTCACTAACGGCGAGCAGTACTTC. Translation: CAWSVVTNGEQYF. The chain joins TRBV30 to TRBJ2-7; D is ambiguous. CDR1 and CDR2 from the germline V gene are GTSNPN and SVGIG (reference sequence). This CDR3 contains 13 residues. The V end was cut by 0 bases, the J end by 6 bases, with 12 bases between.

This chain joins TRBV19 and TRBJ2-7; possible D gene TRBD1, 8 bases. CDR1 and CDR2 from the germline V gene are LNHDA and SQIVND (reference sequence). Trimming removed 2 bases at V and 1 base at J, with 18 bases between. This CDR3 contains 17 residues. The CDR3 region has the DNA TGTGCCAGTAGTATACGCGGGGGACAGGCCCAGTCCTACGAGCAGTACTTC. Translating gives CASSIRGGQAQSYEQYF.

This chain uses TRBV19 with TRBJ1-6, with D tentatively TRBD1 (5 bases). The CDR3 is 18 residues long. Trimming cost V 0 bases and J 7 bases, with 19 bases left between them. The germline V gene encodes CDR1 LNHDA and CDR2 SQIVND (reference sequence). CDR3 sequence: CASSIDRGIAGMNSPLHF. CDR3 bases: TGTGCCAGTAGTATAGATCGAGGAATTGCAGGGATGAATTCACCCCTCCACTTT.

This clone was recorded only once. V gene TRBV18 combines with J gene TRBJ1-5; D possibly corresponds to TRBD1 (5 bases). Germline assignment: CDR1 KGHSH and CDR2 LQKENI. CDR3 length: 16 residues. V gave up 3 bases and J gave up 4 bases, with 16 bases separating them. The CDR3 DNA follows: TGTGCCAGCTCACCCAATGGGGCAGGTACTAATCAGCCCCAGCATTTT. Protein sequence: CASSPNGAGTNQPQHF.

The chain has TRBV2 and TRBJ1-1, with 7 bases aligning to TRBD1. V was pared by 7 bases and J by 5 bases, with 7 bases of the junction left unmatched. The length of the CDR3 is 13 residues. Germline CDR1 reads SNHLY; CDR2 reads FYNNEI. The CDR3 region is CASNKNRGTEAFF. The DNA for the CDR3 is TGTGCCAGCAATAAAAACAGGGGTACTGAAGCTTTCTTT.

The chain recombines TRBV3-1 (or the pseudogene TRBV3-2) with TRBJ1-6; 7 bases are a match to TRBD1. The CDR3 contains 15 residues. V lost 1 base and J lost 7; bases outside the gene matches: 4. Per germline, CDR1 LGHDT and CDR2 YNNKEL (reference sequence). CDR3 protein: CASSQVRGRNSPLHF. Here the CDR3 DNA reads TGTGCCAGCAGCCAAGTCAGGGGGAGAAATTCACCCCTCCACTTT.

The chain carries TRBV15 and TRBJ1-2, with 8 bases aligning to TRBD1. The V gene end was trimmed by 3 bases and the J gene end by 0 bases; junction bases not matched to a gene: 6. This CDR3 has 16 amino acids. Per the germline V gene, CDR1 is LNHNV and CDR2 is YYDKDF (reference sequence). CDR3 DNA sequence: TGTGCCACCAGCAGGTCCCAGACAGGGGCTAACTATGGCTACACCTTC. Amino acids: CATSRSQTGANYGYTF. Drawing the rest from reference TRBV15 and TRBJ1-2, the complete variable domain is DAMVIQNPRYQVTQFGKPVTLSCSQTLNHNVMYWYQQKSSQAPKLLFHYYDKDFNNEADTPDNFQSRRPNTSFCFLDIRSPGLGDTAMYLCATSRSQTGANYGYTFGSGTRLTVV.

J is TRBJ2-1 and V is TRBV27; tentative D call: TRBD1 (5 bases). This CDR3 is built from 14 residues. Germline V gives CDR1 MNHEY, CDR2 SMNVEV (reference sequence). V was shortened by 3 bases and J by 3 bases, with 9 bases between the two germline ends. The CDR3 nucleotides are TGTGCCAGCAGTTTGTCAGGGATCTACAATGAGCAGTTCTTC. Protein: CASSLSGIYNEQFF.

The CDR3 DNA reads TGTGCCAGCAGTCTCCCAGGAGGAACTAATGAAAAACTGTTTTTT. Translating it yields CASSLPGGTNEKLFF. The rearrangement links TRBV28 to TRBJ1-4; no reliable D call. Trimming took 5 bases from V and 1 from J, leaving 11 bases between them. The CDR3 totals 15 residues. Germline lookup yields CDR1 MDHEN and CDR2 SYDVKM.

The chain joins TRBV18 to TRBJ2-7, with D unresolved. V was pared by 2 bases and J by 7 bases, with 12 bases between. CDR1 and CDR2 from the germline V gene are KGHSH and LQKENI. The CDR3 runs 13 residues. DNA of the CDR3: TGTGCCAGCTCACCAGGTGCCCTTCGGGAGCAGTACGTC. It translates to CASSPGALREQYV.

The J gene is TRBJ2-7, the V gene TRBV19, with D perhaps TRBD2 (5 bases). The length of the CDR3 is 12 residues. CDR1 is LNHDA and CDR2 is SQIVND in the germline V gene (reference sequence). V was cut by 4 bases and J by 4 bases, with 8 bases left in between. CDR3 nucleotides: TGTGCCAGTAGTAATACTAGGTACGAGCAGTACTTC. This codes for CASSNTRYEQYF.

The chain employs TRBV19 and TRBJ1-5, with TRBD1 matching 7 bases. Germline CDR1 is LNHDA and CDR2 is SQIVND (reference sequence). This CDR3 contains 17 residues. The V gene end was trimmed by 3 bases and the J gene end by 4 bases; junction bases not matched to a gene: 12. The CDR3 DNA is TGTGCCAGTAGTATTCTAGTAGGGTCAGGGGGAAATCAGCCCCAGCATTTT. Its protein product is CASSILVGSGGNQPQHF.

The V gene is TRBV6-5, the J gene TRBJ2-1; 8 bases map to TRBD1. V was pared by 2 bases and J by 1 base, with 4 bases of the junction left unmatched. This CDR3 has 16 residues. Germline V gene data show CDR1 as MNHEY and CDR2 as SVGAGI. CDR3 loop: CASSYAGTGSYNEQFF. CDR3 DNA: TGTGCCAGCAGTTACGCCGGGACAGGATCCTACAATGAGCAGTTCTTC.

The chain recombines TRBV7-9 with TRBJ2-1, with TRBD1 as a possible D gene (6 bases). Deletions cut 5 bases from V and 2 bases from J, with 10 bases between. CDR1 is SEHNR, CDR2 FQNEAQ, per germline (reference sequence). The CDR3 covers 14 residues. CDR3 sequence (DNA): TGTGCCAGCAGCCCGCAGGGGCCCTACAATGAGCAGTTCTTC. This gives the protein CASSPQGPYNEQFF.

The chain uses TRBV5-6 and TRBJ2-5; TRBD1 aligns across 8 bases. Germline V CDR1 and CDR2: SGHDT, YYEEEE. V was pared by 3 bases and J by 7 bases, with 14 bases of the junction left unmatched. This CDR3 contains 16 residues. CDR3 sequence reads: CASSSWTGPELGTQYF. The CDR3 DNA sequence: TGTGCCAGCAGCTCTTGGACAGGGCCCGAGCTAGGGACCCAGTACTTC.